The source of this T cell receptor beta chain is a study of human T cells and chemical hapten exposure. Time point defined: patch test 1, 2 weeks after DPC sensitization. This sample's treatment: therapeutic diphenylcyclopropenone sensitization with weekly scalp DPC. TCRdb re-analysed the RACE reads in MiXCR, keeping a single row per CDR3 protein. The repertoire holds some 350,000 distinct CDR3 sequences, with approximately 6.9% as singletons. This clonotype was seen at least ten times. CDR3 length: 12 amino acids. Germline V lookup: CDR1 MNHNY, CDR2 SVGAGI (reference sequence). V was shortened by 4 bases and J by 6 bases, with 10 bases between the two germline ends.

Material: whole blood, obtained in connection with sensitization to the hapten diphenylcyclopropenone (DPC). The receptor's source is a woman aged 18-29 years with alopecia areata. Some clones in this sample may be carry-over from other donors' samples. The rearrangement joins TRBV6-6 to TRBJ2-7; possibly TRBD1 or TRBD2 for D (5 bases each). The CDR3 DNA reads TGTGCCAGCAGTTCCCACGGGACCGAGCAGTACTTC. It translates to CASSSHGTEQYF.